The rows below give T cell receptor beta chains drawn from one sample of a study of graft-versus-host responses after intestinal transplantation. Sequencing was performed with immunoSEQ multiplex PCR; in TCRdb, only in-frame clones are kept and a portion is missing. Of approximately 14,000 clones in the sample, about two thirds were seen once. The source material was ileum tissue, sampled around 94 weeks after intestinal transplantation. These receptors were taken from a human patient who received an intestinal transplant, so some T cells may come from the graft donor. Each CDR3 is given with its conserved first and last residue. The D gene is left open where the match is weak. The size field is filled for only some rows; it gives once, few, many or a size class.

V	size	J	D	length	CDR3	DNA
TRBV4-3	once	TRBJ2-3	TRBD1	16	CASSQGPDRESDTQYF	TGCGCCAGCAGCCAAGGCCCGGACAGGGAGTCCGATACGCAGTATTTT
TRBV4-3	NA	TRBJ1-6	TRBD1	16	CASSRGRGQTHSPLHF	TGCGCCAGCAGCCGCGGCAGGGGGCAAACCCATTCACCCCTCCACTTT
TRBV19	once	TRBJ1-6	TRBD1	15	CASTKPGQPNSPLHF	TGTGCCAGTACCAAACCGGGACAGCCGAATTCACCCCTCCACTTT
TRBV5-1	once	TRBJ1-1	NA	14	CASQLGGGNTEAFF	TGCGCCAGCCAACTGGGAGGAGGGAACACTGAAGCTTTCTTT
TRBV7-2	NA	TRBJ1-3	NA	15	CASSLFRGVGNTIYF	TGTGCCAGCAGCTTATTCCGGGGGGTCGGAAACACCATATATTTT
TRBV6-5	few	TRBJ1-1	NA	14	CASSYSTLNTEAFF	TGTGCCAGCAGCTACTCGACACTGAACACTGAAGCTTTCTTT
TRBV7-2	NA	TRBJ2-7	TRBD2	18	CASSLATYERGSSYEQYF	TGTGCCAGCAGCTTAGCCACCTATGAGCGGGGGAGCTCCTACGAGCAGTACTTC
TRBV4-3	once	TRBJ1-2	TRBD1	15	CASSPYTGGEYGYTF	TGCGCCAGCAGCCCTTACACAGGGGGCGAATATGGCTACACCTTC
TRBV7-8	few	TRBJ1-4	NA	14	CASALPDRREKLFF	TGTGCCAGCGCCCTCCCTGACAGGCGGGAAAAACTGTTTTTT
TRBV10-2	NA	TRBJ1-3	NA	15	CASSESPGSGNTIYF	TGCGCCAGCAGTGAGTCGCCAGGCTCTGGAAACACCATATATTTT
TRBV4-3	medium-sized	TRBJ1-2	NA	14	CASSQDRSNYGYTF	TGCGCCAGCAGCCAAGACAGGTCTAACTATGGCTACACCTTC
TRBV12-5	NA	TRBJ1-2	NA	16	CASGLVPSGQHYGYTF	TGTGCTAGTGGTTTGGTACCCTCCGGACAGCACTATGGCTACACCTTC
TRBV7-9	NA	TRBJ2-3	NA	16	CASSTAPQGGLDTQYF	TGTGCCAGCAGCACAGCGCCGCAGGGTGGCTTGGATACGCAGTATTTT